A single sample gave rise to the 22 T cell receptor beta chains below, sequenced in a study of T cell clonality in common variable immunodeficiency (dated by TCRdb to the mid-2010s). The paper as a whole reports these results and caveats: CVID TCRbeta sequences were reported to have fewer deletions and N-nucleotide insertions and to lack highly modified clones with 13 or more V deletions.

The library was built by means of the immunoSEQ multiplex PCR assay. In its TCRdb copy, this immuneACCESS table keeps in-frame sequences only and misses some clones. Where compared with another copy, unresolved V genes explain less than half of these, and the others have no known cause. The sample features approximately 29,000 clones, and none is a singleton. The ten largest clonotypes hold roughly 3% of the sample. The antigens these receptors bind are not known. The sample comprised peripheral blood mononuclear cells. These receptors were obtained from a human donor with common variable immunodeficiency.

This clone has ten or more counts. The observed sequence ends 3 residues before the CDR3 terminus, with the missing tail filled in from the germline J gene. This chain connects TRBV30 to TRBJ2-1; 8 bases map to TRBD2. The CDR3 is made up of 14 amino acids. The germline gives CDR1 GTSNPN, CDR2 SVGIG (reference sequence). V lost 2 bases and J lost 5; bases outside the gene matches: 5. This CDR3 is CAWSLGTRNNEQFF. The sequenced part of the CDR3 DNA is TGTGCCTGGAGTTTAGGGACTAGAAACAATGAG.

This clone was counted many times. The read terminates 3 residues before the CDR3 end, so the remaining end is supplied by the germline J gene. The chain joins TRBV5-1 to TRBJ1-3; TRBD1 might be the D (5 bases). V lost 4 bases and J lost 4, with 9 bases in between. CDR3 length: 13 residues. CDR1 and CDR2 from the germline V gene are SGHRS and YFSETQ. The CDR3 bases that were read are TGCGCCAGCAGCAGCTCAGGGGGAAACACC. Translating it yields CASSSSGGNT. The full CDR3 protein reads CASSSSGGNTIYF.

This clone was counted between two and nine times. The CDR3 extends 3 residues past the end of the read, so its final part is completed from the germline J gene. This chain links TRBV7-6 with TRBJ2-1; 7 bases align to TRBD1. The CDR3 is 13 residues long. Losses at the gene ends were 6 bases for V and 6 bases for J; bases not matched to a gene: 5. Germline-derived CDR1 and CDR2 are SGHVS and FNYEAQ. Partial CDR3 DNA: TGTGCCAGCAGTCCGGGACAGATCAATGAG. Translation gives CASSPGQINE. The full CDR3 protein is CASSPGQINEQFF.

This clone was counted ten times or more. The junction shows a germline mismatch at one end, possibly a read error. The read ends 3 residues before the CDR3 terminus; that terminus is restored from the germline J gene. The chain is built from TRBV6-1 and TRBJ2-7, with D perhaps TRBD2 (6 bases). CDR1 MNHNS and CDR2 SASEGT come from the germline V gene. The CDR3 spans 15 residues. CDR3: CASSEGTPGSYEQYF. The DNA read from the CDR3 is TGTGCCAGCAGCGAAGGGACTCCTGGCTCCTACGAG.

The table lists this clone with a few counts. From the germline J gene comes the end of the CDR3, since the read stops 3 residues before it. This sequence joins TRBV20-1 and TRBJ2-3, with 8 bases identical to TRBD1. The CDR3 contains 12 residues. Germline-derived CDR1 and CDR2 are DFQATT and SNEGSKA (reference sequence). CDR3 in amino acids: CSALDRAETQYF. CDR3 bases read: TGCAGTGCGTTGGACAGGGCGGAGACG.

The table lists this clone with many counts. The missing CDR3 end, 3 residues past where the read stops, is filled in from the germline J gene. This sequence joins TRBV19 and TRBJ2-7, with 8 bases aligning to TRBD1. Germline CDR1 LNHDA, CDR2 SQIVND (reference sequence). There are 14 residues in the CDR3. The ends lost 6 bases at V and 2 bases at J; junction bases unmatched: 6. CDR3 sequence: CASSPGTGPYEQYF. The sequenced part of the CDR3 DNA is TGTGCCAGTAGCCCCGGGACAGGCCCCTACGAG.

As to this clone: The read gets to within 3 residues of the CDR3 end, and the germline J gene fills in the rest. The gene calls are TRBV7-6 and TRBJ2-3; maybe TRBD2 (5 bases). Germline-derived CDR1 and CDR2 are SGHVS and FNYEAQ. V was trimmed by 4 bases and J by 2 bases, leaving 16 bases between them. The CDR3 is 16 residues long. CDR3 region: CASSCRAEALTDTQYF. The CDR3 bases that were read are TGTGCCAGCAGCTGTCGAGCGGAGGCCCTCACAGATACG. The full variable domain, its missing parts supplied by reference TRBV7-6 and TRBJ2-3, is GAGVSQSPRYKVTKRGQDVALRCDPISGHVSLYWYRQALGQGPEFLTYFNYEAQQDKSGLPNDRFSAERPEGSISTLTIQRTEQRDSAMYRCASSCRAEALTDTQYFGPGTRLTVL.

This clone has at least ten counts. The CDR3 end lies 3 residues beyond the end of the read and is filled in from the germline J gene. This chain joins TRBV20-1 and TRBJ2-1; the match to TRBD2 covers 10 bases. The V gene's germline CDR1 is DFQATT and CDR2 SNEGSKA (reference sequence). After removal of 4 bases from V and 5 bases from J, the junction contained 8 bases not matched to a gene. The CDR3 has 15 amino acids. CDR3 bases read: TGCAGTGCTACCGAACTAGCGGGATTTGACAATGAG. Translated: CSATELAGFDNE. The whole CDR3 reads CSATELAGFDNEQFF.

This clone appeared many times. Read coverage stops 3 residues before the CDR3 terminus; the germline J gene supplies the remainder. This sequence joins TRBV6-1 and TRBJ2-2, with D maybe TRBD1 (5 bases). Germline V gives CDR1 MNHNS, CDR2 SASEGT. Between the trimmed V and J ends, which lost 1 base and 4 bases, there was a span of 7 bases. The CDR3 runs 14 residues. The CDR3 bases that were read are TGTGCCAGCAGTGAAGGAAGGGGCACCGGGGAG. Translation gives CASSEGRGTGE. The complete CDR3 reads CASSEGRGTGELFF.

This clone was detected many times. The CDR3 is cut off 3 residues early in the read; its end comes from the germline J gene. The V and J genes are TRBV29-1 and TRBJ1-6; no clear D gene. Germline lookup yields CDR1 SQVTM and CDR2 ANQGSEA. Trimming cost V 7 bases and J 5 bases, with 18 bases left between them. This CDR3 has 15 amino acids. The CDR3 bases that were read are TGCAGCGCCGACTCGGTCGAGTCGGATAATTCACCC. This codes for CSADSVESDNSP. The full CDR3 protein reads CSADSVESDNSPLHF.

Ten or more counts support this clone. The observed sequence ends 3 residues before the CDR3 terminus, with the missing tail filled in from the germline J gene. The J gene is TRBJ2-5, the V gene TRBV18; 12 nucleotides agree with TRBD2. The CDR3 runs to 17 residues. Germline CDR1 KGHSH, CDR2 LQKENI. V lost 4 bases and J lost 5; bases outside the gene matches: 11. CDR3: CASSQTIGLAGFETQYF. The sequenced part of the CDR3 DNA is TGTGCCAGCTCACAAACCATAGGACTAGCGGGATTTGAGACC.

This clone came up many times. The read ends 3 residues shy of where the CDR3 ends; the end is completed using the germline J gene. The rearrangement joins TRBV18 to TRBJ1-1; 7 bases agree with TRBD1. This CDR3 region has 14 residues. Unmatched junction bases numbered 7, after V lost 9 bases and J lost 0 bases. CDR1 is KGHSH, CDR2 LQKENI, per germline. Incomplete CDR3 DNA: TGTGCCAGTTCCCAGGGGGGTATGAACACTGAA. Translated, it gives CASSQGGMNTE. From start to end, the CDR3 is CASSQGGMNTEAFF.

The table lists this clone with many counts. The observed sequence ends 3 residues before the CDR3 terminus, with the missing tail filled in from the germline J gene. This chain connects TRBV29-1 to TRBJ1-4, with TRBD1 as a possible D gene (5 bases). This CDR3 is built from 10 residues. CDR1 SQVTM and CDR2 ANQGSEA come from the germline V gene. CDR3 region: CSVGGEKLFF. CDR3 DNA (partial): TGCAGCGTGGGGGGAGAGAAA.

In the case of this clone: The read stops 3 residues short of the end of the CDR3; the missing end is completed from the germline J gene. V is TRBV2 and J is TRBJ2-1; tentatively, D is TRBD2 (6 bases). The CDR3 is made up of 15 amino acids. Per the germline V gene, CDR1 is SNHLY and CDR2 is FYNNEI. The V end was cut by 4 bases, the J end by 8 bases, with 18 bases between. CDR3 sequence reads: CASSGSAGSFDEQFF. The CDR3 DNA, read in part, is TGTGCCAGCAGTGGTAGTGCGGGGTCCTTTGATGAG.

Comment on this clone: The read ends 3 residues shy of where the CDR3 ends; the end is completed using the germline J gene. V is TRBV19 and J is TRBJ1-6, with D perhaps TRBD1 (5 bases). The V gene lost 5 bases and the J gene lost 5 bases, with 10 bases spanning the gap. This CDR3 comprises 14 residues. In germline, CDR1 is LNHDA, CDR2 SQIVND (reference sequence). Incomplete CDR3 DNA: TGTGCCAGTAGTGACAGTTCGGATAATTCACCC. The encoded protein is CASSDSSDNSP. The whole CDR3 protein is CASSDSSDNSPLHF. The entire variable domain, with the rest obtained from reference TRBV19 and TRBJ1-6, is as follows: DGGITQSPKYLFRKEGQNVTLSCEQNLNHDAMYWYRQDPGQGLRLIYYSQIVNDFQKGDIAEGYSVSREKKESFPLTVTSAQKNPTAFYLCASSDSSDNSPLHFGNGTRLTVT.

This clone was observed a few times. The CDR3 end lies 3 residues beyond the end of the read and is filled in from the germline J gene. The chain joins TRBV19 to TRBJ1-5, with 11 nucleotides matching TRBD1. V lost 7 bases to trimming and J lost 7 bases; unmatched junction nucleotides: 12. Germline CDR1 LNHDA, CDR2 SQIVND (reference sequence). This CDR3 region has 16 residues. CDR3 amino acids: CASKLHSGTGGQPQHF. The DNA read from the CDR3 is TGTGCCAGTAAGCTACATTCAGGGACAGGGGGACAGCCC. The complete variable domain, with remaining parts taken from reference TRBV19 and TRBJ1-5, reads DGGITQSPKYLFRKEGQNVTLSCEQNLNHDAMYWYRQDPGQGLRLIYYSQIVNDFQKGDIAEGYSVSREKKESFPLTVTSAQKNPTAFYLCASKLHSGTGGQPQHFGDGTRLSIL.

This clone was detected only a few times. CDR3 sequence reads: CASRDRGRDNQPQHF. The CDR3 DNA, read in part, is TGTGCCAGCAGGGACAGGGGGCGAGACAATCAGCCC. This chain links TRBV2 with TRBJ1-5, with 11 positions matching TRBD1. With the read ending 3 residues before the CDR3 end, the germline J gene is used to fill in that end. Germline-derived CDR1 and CDR2 are SNHLY and FYNNEI. V shed 6 bases, J shed 3 bases, and the junction held 4 bases outside the gene matches. The CDR3 has 15 residues.

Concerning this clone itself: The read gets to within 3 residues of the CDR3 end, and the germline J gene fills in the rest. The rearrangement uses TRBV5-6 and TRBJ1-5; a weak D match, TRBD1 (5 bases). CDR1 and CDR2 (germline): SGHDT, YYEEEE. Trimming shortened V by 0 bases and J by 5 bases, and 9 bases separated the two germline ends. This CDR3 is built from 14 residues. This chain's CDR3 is CASSLGQYYQPQHF. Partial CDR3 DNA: TGTGCCAGCAGCTTGGGACAGTACTATCAGCCC. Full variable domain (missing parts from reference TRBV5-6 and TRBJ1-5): DAGVTQSPTHLIKTRGQQVTLRCSPKSGHDTVSWYQQALGQGPQFIFQYYEEEERQRGNFPDRFSGHQFPNYSSELNVNALLLGDSALYLCASSLGQYYQPQHFGDGTRLSIL.

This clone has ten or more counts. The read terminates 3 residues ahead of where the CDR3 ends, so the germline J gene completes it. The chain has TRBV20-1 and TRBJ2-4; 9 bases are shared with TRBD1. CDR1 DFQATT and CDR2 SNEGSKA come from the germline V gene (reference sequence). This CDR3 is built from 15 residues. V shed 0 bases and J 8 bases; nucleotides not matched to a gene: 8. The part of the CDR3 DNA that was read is TGCAGTGCTAGAGAGGGGGCACAGGGGGCCGACATT. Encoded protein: CSAREGAQGADI. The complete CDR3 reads CSAREGAQGADIQYF.

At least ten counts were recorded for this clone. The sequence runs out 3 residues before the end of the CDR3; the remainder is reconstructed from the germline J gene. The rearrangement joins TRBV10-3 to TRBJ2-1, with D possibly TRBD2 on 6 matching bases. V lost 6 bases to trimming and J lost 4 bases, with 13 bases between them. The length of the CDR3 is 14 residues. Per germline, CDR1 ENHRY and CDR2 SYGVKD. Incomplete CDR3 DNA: TGTGCCATCAGGGGCCAGCGGGTATACAATGAG. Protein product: CAIRGQRVYNE. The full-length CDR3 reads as CAIRGQRVYNEQFF.

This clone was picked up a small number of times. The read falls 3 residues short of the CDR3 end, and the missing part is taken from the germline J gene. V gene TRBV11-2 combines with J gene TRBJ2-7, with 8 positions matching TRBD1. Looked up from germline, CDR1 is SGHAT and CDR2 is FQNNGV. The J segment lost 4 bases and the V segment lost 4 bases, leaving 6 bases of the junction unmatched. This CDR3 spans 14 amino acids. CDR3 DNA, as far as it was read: TGTGCCAGCAGCTCGAGGACAGGGACATACGAG. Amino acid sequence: CASSSRTGTYE. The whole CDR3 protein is CASSSRTGTYEQYF.

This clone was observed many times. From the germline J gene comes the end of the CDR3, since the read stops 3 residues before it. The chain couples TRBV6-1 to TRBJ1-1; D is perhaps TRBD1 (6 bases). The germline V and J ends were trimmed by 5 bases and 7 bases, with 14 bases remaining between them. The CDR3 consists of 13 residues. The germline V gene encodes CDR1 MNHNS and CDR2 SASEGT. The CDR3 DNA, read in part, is TGTGCCAGCAGTAAAGACAGGACGAATGAA. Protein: CASSKDRTNE. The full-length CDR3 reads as CASSKDRTNEAFF.